The next 6 T cell receptor beta chains were all read from a single sample in a study of cytomegalovirus exposure and HLA in healthy donors. PCR employed 60 Vbeta and 13 Jbeta primers. TCRdb's copy holds only in-frame clones and misses some; the assay was immunoSEQ multiplex PCR. The sample lists about 130,000 clones; around 74% were seen once. Source material: PBMCs. Receptors were obtained from a male donor in good health and CMV-seronegative.

This clone turned up a few times. The V and J genes are TRBV28 and TRBJ1-5, with a possible D match to TRBD1 (6 bases). Trimming cost V 6 bases and J 0 bases, with 18 bases left between them. The CDR3 consists of 17 residues. Germline lookup yields CDR1 MDHEN and CDR2 SYDVKM. The CDR3 DNA sequence: TGTGCCAGCAGCCTCGCTGGACAGTCTTATAGCAATCAGCCCCAGCATTTT. It specifies CASSLAGQSYSNQPQHF.

The rearrangement joins TRBV14 to TRBJ2-1; 8 bases align to TRBD1. V gave up 4 bases and J gave up 7 bases; unmatched junction bases: 12. Germline V CDR1 and CDR2: SGHDN, FVKESK. This CDR3 contains 16 residues. The CDR3 DNA is TGTGCCAGCAGCCGAACGCCGGGACAGGTGACTAATGAGCAGTTCTTC. Its protein product is CASSRTPGQVTNEQFF.

The chain has TRBV15 and TRBJ2-1, with D perhaps matching TRBD1 (5 bases). The CDR3 is made up of 14 amino acids. Trimming took off 3 bases at V and 6 bases at J, with 12 bases between the two ends. The germline CDR1 and CDR2 sequences are LNHNV and YYDKDF (reference sequence). This CDR3 is CATSSTRQFNEQFF. In DNA, the CDR3 is TGTGCCACCAGCAGCACAAGACAGTTCAATGAGCAGTTCTTC.

A note on this clone: The sample has other DNA sequences that encode this CDR3 too. This chain connects TRBV5-1 to TRBJ2-2; D is possibly TRBD2 (5 bases). The V end was cut by 2 bases, the J end by 5 bases, with 7 bases between. Germline V gives CDR1 SGHRS, CDR2 YFSETQ. The CDR3 has 13 amino acids. CDR3 region: CASSFQRTGELFF. Written as DNA, the CDR3 is TGCGCCAGCAGCTTCCAGCGGACCGGGGAGCTGTTTTTT.

The rearrangement joins TRBV4-3 to TRBJ2-1, with D unresolved. V lost 1 base and J lost 2, with 12 bases in between. This CDR3 has 16 residues. Germline lookup yields CDR1 LGHNA and CDR2 YSLEER. The chain's CDR3 is CASSQGVVITYNEQFF. CDR3 DNA sequence: TGCGCCAGCAGCCAAGGAGTGGTAATTACCTACAATGAGCAGTTCTTC.

The chain carries TRBV15 and TRBJ1-4; D remains ambiguous. The CDR3 covers 13 residues. Per the germline V gene, CDR1 is LNHNV and CDR2 is YYDKDF (reference sequence). Trimming left V 3 bases short and J 5 bases short, with 7 bases between. The DNA of the CDR3 is TGTGCCACCAGCAGGACTGTCAATGAAAAACTGTTTTTT. Protein sequence: CATSRTVNEKLFF. Supplemented by reference TRBV15 and TRBJ1-4, the full variable domain reads DAMVIQNPRYQVTQFGKPVTLSCSQTLNHNVMYWYQQKSSQAPKLLFHYYDKDFNNEADTPDNFQSRRPNTSFCFLDIRSPGLGDTAMYLCATSRTVNEKLFFGSGTQLSVL.